Below are 14 T cell receptor beta chains sequenced from a single sample in a study. TCRdb recomputed calls from the RT-PCR reads with MiXCR, one row per CDR3 protein. Of around 700,000 distinct CDR3 sequences in the sample, approximately 15% were seen once. The sample taken for sequencing was memory CD4+ T cells from blood. These receptors all stem from a female donor in good health, serving as a healthy control.

This clonotype was recorded at least ten times. This rearrangement joins TRBV7-9 to TRBJ2-3; D may match TRBD1 or TRBD2 (6 bases each). Trimming stripped 5 bases from V and 1 base from J, with 13 bases between. The CDR3 loop spans 15 amino acids. CDR1 and CDR2 from the germline V gene are SEHNR and FQNEAQ (reference sequence). DNA of the CDR3: TGTGCCAGCAGCCAGGGGAGCGGGCGCACAGATACGCAGTATTTT. This sequence encodes CASSQGSGRTDTQYF.

J is TRBJ1-5 and V is TRBV10-3, with D unclear. V shed 10 bases and J shed 2 bases, with 18 bases lying between them. The CDR3 totals 15 residues. Germline loops: CDR1 ENHRY, CDR2 SYGVKD. The CDR3 DNA is TGTGCCACCGGGAAGGATGGGAAGGGCAATCAGCCCCAGCATTTT. Protein sequence: CATGKDGKGNQPQHF.

This clonotype was observed many times. The chain has TRBV5-6 and TRBJ2-7; no clear D. Trimming removed 3 bases from V and 6 bases from J, with 10 bases in between. CDR3 length: 12 amino acids. CDR1 and CDR2 from the germline V gene are SGHDT and YYEEEE. CDR3 sequence: CASSSTLLEQYF. In DNA form, the CDR3 reads TGTGCCAGCAGCTCTACCCTGCTCGAGCAGTACTTC.

The table lists this clonotype with many counts. The CDR3 region is CSVETFGQGPEAFF. CDR3 bases: TGCAGCGTTGAAACTTTCGGCCAGGGACCTGAAGCTTTCTTT. The J gene is TRBJ1-1, the V gene TRBV29-1; a possible D gene is TRBD1 (5 bases). This CDR3 has 14 amino acids. Per germline, CDR1 SQVTM and CDR2 ANQGSEA. Trimming pared 2 bases from V and 6 bases from J, leaving 16 bases between.

This clonotype was detected only a few times. The chain couples TRBV20-1 to TRBJ2-2; possible D gene TRBD1, 5 bases. Germline-derived CDR1 and CDR2 are DFQATT and SNEGSKA (reference sequence). V was clipped by 6 bases and J by 5 bases, with 10 bases between them. The length of the CDR3 is 12 residues. The CDR3 bases are TGCAGTGCACTGACAGTGACCGGGGAGCTGTTTTTT. Its protein is CSALTVTGELFF.

The V and J genes are TRBV10-3 and TRBJ1-2, with D tentatively TRBD1 (5 bases). The germline V gene encodes CDR1 ENHRY and CDR2 SYGVKD. V was clipped by 0 bases and J by 10 bases, with 9 bases between them. CDR3 length equals 12 residues. CDR3 sequence (DNA): TGTGCCATCAGTGAGTCAGGGACTACCTACACCTTC. It specifies CAISESGTTYTF.

In this sample, this clonotype turned up many times. The rearrangement uses TRBV6-5 and TRBJ1-2; the D is unclear. In germline, CDR1 is MNHEY, CDR2 SVGAGI. V lost 4 bases and J lost 4, with 19 bases in between. The length of the CDR3 is 16 residues. This CDR3 is CASSSPPLRGIYGYTF. As DNA, the CDR3 is TGTGCCAGCAGTTCCCCACCCCTTCGAGGAATCTATGGCTACACCTTC.

The chain uses TRBV27 and TRBJ2-2; the D gene could be TRBD1 or TRBD2 (5 bases each). The germline CDR1 and CDR2 sequences are MNHEY and SMNVEV (reference sequence). Trimming took 7 bases from V and 5 from J, leaving 14 bases between them. The CDR3 has 14 residues. The CDR3 here is CASTYEWGTGELFF. CDR3 sequence (DNA): TGTGCCAGCACTTACGAATGGGGGACCGGGGAGCTGTTTTTT.

This clonotype was seen many times. This chain connects TRBV18 to TRBJ2-7; D is undetermined. Trimming removed 1 base from V and 5 bases from J, with 12 bases in between. In germline, CDR1 is KGHSH, CDR2 LQKENI. CDR3 length: 14 amino acids. The CDR3 DNA is TGTGCCAGCTCACCACGCGTGGGGTTGGACGAGCAGTACTTC. Protein sequence: CASSPRVGLDEQYF. Based on the CDR3 plus reference TRBV18 and TRBJ2-7, the full variable domain is NAGVMQNPRHLVRRRGQEARLRCSPMKGHSHVYWYRQLPEEGLKFMVYLQKENIIDESGMPKERFSAEFPKEGPSILRIQQVVRGDSAAYFCASSPRVGLDEQYFGPGTRLTVT.

The V and J genes are TRBV10-3 and TRBJ2-1; 9 nucleotides agree with TRBD1. CDR1 and CDR2 (germline): ENHRY, SYGVKD. The CDR3 totals 16 residues. Losses at the gene ends were 4 bases for V and 4 bases for J; bases not matched to a gene: 8. The CDR3 coding sequence is TGTGCCATCAGTGGGGACAGGGCGGTACAGTACAATGAGCAGTTCTTC. It translates to CAISGDRAVQYNEQFF.

This clonotype was observed at least ten times. The chain has TRBV20-1 and TRBJ2-2; D could derive from TRBD1 or TRBD2 (5 bases each). The V end lost 5 bases, the J end lost 5 bases, and 15 bases lay between the germline ends. CDR3 length: 14 amino acids. The germline CDR1 and CDR2 sequences are DFQATT and SNEGSKA (reference sequence). This CDR3 is CSAPFSGQTGELFF. CDR3 nucleotide sequence: TGCAGTGCTCCTTTTTCGGGGCAAACCGGGGAGCTGTTTTTT.

This rearrangement joins TRBV3-1 to TRBJ2-7, with D possibly TRBD1 on 5 matching bases. Trimming left V 5 bases short and J 5 bases short, with 16 bases between. CDR3 size: 14 residues. The germline V gene has CDR1 LGHDT and CDR2 YNNKEL (reference sequence). Written as DNA, the CDR3 is TGTGCCAGCAGCAAACAGGTGGCTTCGGACGAGCAGTACTTC. Encoded protein: CASSKQVASDEQYF.

This clonotype was observed a handful of times. The J gene is TRBJ2-3, the V gene TRBV12-5, with D tentatively TRBD1 (6 bases). Germline loops: CDR1 LGHNT, CDR2 FRNRAP. The V end lost 4 bases, the J end lost 8 bases, and 10 bases lay between the germline ends. The CDR3 is 12 residues long. The CDR3 DNA reads TGTGCTAGTGGTTCTGAAGGGGGTACGCAGTATTTT. Residues: CASGSEGGTQYF.

The chain recombines TRBV7-3 with TRBJ2-1; no clear D gene. The CDR3 extends over 16 amino acids. Germline loops: CDR1 SGHTA, CDR2 FQGTGA. Trimming left V 2 bases short and J 7 bases short, with 18 bases between. CDR3 nucleotide sequence: TGTGCCAGCAGCTTATTTGTAAACTGGGATAAAAATGAGCAGTTCTTC. Its protein is CASSLFVNWDKNEQFF. The full variable domain, in which reference TRBV7-3 and TRBJ2-1 provide the parts outside the CDR3, is GAGVSQTPSNKVTEKGKYVELRCDPISGHTALYWYRQSLGQGPEFLIYFQGTGAADDSGLPNDRFFAVRPEGSVSTLKIQRTERGDSAVYLCASSLFVNWDKNEQFFGPGTRLTVL.